These 12 T cell receptor beta chains were sequenced from one sample in a study of molecular identifiers for immune sequencing clone quantification. MiXCR, run by TCRdb on the PCR reads, gives a single entry per CDR3 protein. The table shows approximately 680,000 distinct CDR3 sequences, with roughly 27% occurring only once. The specimen was naive CD8+ T cells from blood, with Jurkat cell RNA spiked in. The subset: FACS-sorted CD8+CD4-CCR7+CD45RA+ naive T cells. Receptors originate from a human donor in good health. Some libraries in this study had Jurkat cell RNA spiked in.

This clonotype was counted ten times or more. J is TRBJ2-7 and V is TRBV20-1; TRBD1 is a possible D gene (6 bases). V was clipped by 6 bases and J by 1 base, with 10 bases between them. The CDR3 runs 12 residues. Per the germline V gene, CDR1 is DFQATT and CDR2 is SNEGSKA (reference sequence). CDR3: CSAATGSYEQYF. The CDR3 bases are TGCAGTGCAGCGACAGGTTCCTACGAGCAGTACTTC.

This clonotype was seen ten or more times. The V and J genes are TRBV6-5 and TRBJ1-6, with 7 bases lining up with TRBD1. The CDR3 has 17 amino acids. Trimming at V came to 2 bases and at J to 4 bases, leaving 8 bases not matched to a gene. CDR1 is MNHEY and CDR2 is SVGAGI in the germline V gene. The CDR3 DNA follows: TGTGCCAGCAGTTACCTGGGGACAGCCTCATATAATTCACCCCTCCACTTT. Translating gives CASSYLGTASYNSPLHF.

The sample holds many counts of this clonotype. The chain has TRBV29-1 and TRBJ1-1; perhaps TRBD1 as D (5 bases). Between the trimmed V and J ends, which lost 6 bases and 1 base, there was a span of 9 bases. Per germline, CDR1 SQVTM and CDR2 ANQGSEA. The CDR3 contains 12 residues. The CDR3 sequence is CSVSQGNTEAFF. In DNA, the CDR3 is TGCAGCGTGTCCCAGGGGAACACTGAAGCTTTCTTT.

In regard to this clonotype: This sequence may be a read error, since a much larger clone differs from it by one base. Lacking the conserved final phenylalanine or tryptophan, this CDR3 likely reflects a read error. This chain joins TRBV20-1 and TRBJ1-1, with unresolved D. The CDR3 length is 14 residues. V lost 5 bases and J lost 1, with 14 bases in between. Germline assignment: CDR1 DFQATT and CDR2 SNEGSKA (reference sequence). The CDR3 loop reads CSAPVGSPNTEAFI. Here the CDR3 DNA reads TGCAGTGCTCCCGTCGGGAGTCCGAACACTGAAGCTTTCATT.

This clonotype was detected many times. The chain combines TRBV9 with TRBJ1-1; D is ambiguous. Per germline, CDR1 SGDLS and CDR2 YYNGEE. This CDR3 region has 14 residues. V was trimmed by 0 bases and J by 1 base, leaving 7 bases between them. CDR3 DNA: TGTGCCAGCAGCGTAGTGACGGGGAACACTGAAGCTTTCTTT. This sequence encodes CASSVVTGNTEAFF.

The chain carries TRBV7-6 and TRBJ1-6; 7 bases match TRBD1. Trimming removed 1 base from V and 10 bases from J; junction bases left unmatched: 4. CDR1 is SGHVS, CDR2 FNYEAQ, per germline. The CDR3 consists of 14 residues. In nucleotides, the CDR3 is TGTGCCAGCAGCTTAGGCGGACAGGCCTCACCCCTCCACTTT. It translates to CASSLGGQASPLHF.

Ten or more counts support this clonotype. The chain links TRBV29-1 to TRBJ2-5; D not certain. The CDR3 is 12 amino acids. Trimming removed 4 bases from V and 4 bases from J, with 10 bases in between. Looked up from germline, CDR1 is SQVTM and CDR2 is ANQGSEA. CDR3 residues: CSVVVAPETQYF. The CDR3 DNA sequence: TGCAGCGTTGTTGTTGCCCCAGAGACCCAGTACTTC.

This clonotype has just one count. This chain connects TRBV21-1 to TRBJ2-1; whether TRBD1, the table's D call, matches the DNA was not checked. TRBV21-1 is deemed a pseudogene. There are 20 residues in the CDR3. CDR3 region: CASSKADLPLDQSSYNEQFF. Here the CDR3 DNA reads TGTGCCAGCAGCAAAGCGGACCTCCCCCTGGACCAGAGCTCCTACAATGAGCAGTTCTTC.

This clonotype was counted many times. This rearrangement joins TRBV4-3 to TRBJ1-1; D remains unclear. This CDR3 has 13 amino acids. V lost 0 bases and J 8 bases, leaving 10 bases between the germline ends. Germline V lookup: CDR1 LGHNA, CDR2 YSLEER. In DNA form, the CDR3 reads TGCGCCAGCAGCCAAGACAAACGTGGGGAAGCTTTCTTT. Translating gives CASSQDKRGEAFF.

This clonotype has a count of ten or more. The rearrangement links TRBV5-1 to TRBJ2-7; D not resolved. Germline V gene data show CDR1 as SGHRS and CDR2 as YFSETQ. V lost 1 base to trimming and J lost 2 bases, with 13 bases between them. The CDR3 extends over 15 amino acids. CDR3 region: CASSLKSPYPYEQYF. Written as DNA, the CDR3 is TGCGCCAGCAGCTTGAAGTCTCCGTACCCCTACGAGCAGTACTTC. The entire variable domain, with the rest obtained from reference TRBV5-1 and TRBJ2-7, is as follows: KAGVTQTPRYLIKTRGQQVTLSCSPISGHRSVSWYQQTPGQGLQFLFEYFSETQRNKGNFPGRFSGRQFSNSRSEMNVSTLELGDSALYLCASSLKSPYPYEQYFGPGTRLTVT.

The chain combines TRBV19 with TRBJ1-6, with unresolved D. CDR1 is LNHDA and CDR2 is SQIVND in the germline V gene (reference sequence). The CDR3 is 15 residues long. V lost 0 bases and J lost 8, with 11 bases in between. CDR3 region: CASSIDRYGDSPLHF. The CDR3 coding sequence is TGTGCCAGTAGTATAGACAGATATGGTGATTCACCCCTCCACTTT.

This chain joins TRBV5-1 and TRBJ1-2, with D unclear. The CDR3 extends over 14 amino acids. V lost 4 bases, J lost 9 bases, and 19 bases lay in between. Germline V gene lookup returns CDR1 SGHRS and CDR2 YFSETQ. CDR3 region: CASSLDRGTASYTF. CDR3 nucleotides: TGCGCCAGCAGCCTCGATCGGGGAACAGCGAGCTACACCTTC.